A selection of T cell receptor beta chains follows, all from one sample in a study of blood T cell repertoires in COVID-19. The table came from immunoSEQ multiplex PCR; TCRdb's copy has only in-frame clones and leaves some out. The sample shows 96,000 or so clones, approximately 80% of them seen only once. The sample was peripheral blood. These receptors were collected from an elderly man with COVID-19, enrolled during active disease. Each CDR3 is given with its conserved first and last residue. Each record gives: CDR3 protein, CDR3 DNA, J gene, clone size, D gene, V gene. A D gene is named only where the DNA matches it firmly. Size is omitted from some rows. Given values are once, few, many or a class for expanded clones.

cdr3_aa: CASSRGGPETQYF
cdr3_nt: TGTGCCAGTAGCAGAGGGGGCCCGGAGACCCAGTACTTC
j_call: TRBJ2-5
clone_size: -
d_call: TRBD1
v_call: TRBV19

cdr3_aa: CAWNGGGIGSNQPQHF
cdr3_nt: TGTGCCTGGAATGGAGGCGGGATAGGTAGCAATCAGCCCCAGCATTTT
j_call: TRBJ1-5
clone_size: -
d_call: -
v_call: TRBV30

cdr3_aa: CAGRTGGNTEAFF
cdr3_nt: TGTGCCGGCCGAACCGGGGGGAACACTGAAGCTTTCTTT
j_call: TRBJ1-1
clone_size: -
d_call: -
v_call: TRBV18

cdr3_aa: CASSYRHWGLSPDTQYF
cdr3_nt: TGTGCCAGCAGTTACCGACATTGGGGGCTGAGCCCAGATACGCAGTATTTT
j_call: TRBJ2-3
clone_size: -
d_call: -
v_call: TRBV6-2/TRBV6-3

cdr3_aa: CASSFTYEQYF
cdr3_nt: TGTGCCAGCAGTTTCACCTACGAGCAGTACTTC
j_call: TRBJ2-7
clone_size: -
d_call: -
v_call: TRBV28

cdr3_aa: CASSLIGQGEAFF
cdr3_nt: TGTGCCAGCAGTTTAATAGGACAGGGCGAAGCTTTCTTT
j_call: TRBJ1-1
clone_size: -
d_call: TRBD1
v_call: TRBV12-3/TRBV12-4

cdr3_aa: CASSYGSSYNEQFF
cdr3_nt: TGTGCCAGCAGTTACGGCAGCTCCTACAATGAGCAGTTCTTC
j_call: TRBJ2-1
clone_size: once
d_call: -
v_call: TRBV6-2/TRBV6-3

cdr3_aa: CASSWDSRIEAFF
cdr3_nt: TGTGCCAGCAGCTGGGACAGCAGGATCGAAGCTTTCTTT
j_call: TRBJ1-1
clone_size: -
d_call: TRBD1
v_call: TRBV7-2

cdr3_aa: CASIPGEAGNTIYF
cdr3_nt: TGTGCCAGTATACCGGGTGAAGCAGGAAACACCATATATTTT
j_call: TRBJ1-3
clone_size: -
d_call: -
v_call: TRBV19

cdr3_aa: CASSVGTYYGYTF
cdr3_nt: TGTGCCAGTAGTGTCGGGACTTACTATGGCTACACCTTC
j_call: TRBJ1-2
clone_size: -
d_call: -
v_call: TRBV19

cdr3_aa: CASSLVGLAVLTYEQYF
cdr3_nt: TGCGCCAGCAGCTTGGTCGGACTAGCGGTCCTTACCTACGAGCAGTACTTC
j_call: TRBJ2-7
clone_size: -
d_call: TRBD2
v_call: TRBV5-1

cdr3_aa: CASSLGTGGSYEQYF
cdr3_nt: TGTGCCAGCAGCTTAGGGACAGGGGGCTCCTACGAGCAGTACTTC
j_call: TRBJ2-7
clone_size: -
d_call: TRBD1
v_call: TRBV7-7

cdr3_aa: CAWSNSGVPTYEQYF
cdr3_nt: TGTGCCTGGAGTAATAGCGGGGTCCCAACCTACGAGCAGTACTTC
j_call: TRBJ2-7
clone_size: few
d_call: TRBD2
v_call: TRBV30

cdr3_aa: CASSPTGHPNYGYTF
cdr3_nt: TGTGCCAGCTCGCCAACGGGACACCCTAACTATGGCTACACCTTC
j_call: TRBJ1-2
clone_size: -
d_call: -
v_call: TRBV18

cdr3_aa: CASSPGLNNEQFF
cdr3_nt: TGTGCCAGCAGCCCTGGACTTAACAATGAGCAGTTCTTC
j_call: TRBJ2-1
clone_size: -
d_call: -
v_call: TRBV7-2

cdr3_aa: CASSLTGGYNEQFF
cdr3_nt: TGTGCCAGCAGCCTTACAGGGGGGTACAATGAGCAGTTCTTC
j_call: TRBJ2-1
clone_size: -
d_call: TRBD1
v_call: TRBV6-4

cdr3_aa: CASSDRTSGTNNEQFF
cdr3_nt: TGTGCCAGCAGTGACAGGACTAGCGGGACCAACAATGAGCAGTTCTTC
j_call: TRBJ2-1
clone_size: -
d_call: TRBD2
v_call: TRBV2

cdr3_aa: CASVPGQGKQETQYF
cdr3_nt: TGTGCCAGCGTTCCCGGACAGGGAAAACAAGAGACCCAGTACTTC
j_call: TRBJ2-5
clone_size: -
d_call: TRBD1
v_call: TRBV2

cdr3_aa: CASTPRGRGNTEAFF
cdr3_nt: TGTGCCAGCACGCCGAGGGGGCGTGGGAACACTGAAGCTTTCTTT
j_call: TRBJ1-1
clone_size: -
d_call: TRBD1
v_call: TRBV6-5

cdr3_aa: CASHRDRDGYTF
cdr3_nt: TGTGCCAGCCACAGAGACAGAGATGGCTACACCTTC
j_call: TRBJ1-2
clone_size: -
d_call: -
v_call: TRBV18

cdr3_aa: CASSPNPPLAGVSYEQYF
cdr3_nt: TGTGCCAGCAGCCCAAACCCCCCTCTGGCGGGAGTTTCCTACGAGCAGTACTTC
j_call: TRBJ2-7
clone_size: -
d_call: TRBD2
v_call: TRBV28

cdr3_aa: CASSSRDMGSAQPQHF
cdr3_nt: TGTGCCAGTAGTAGCCGGGATATGGGTTCGGCTCAGCCCCAGCATTTT
j_call: TRBJ1-5
clone_size: -
d_call: -
v_call: TRBV19

cdr3_aa: CASWPTVNTEAFF
cdr3_nt: TGTGCCAGCTGGCCGACAGTGAACACTGAAGCTTTCTTT
j_call: TRBJ1-1
clone_size: -
d_call: -
v_call: TRBV27

cdr3_aa: CASSSLAGVGYEQYF
cdr3_nt: TGTGCCAGCAGTTCACTAGCGGGAGTGGGCTACGAGCAGTACTTC
j_call: TRBJ2-7
clone_size: -
d_call: TRBD2
v_call: TRBV28

cdr3_aa: CASSGQGYSYEQYF
cdr3_nt: TGTGCCAGTAGTGGGCAGGGTTACTCCTACGAGCAGTACTTC
j_call: TRBJ2-7
clone_size: -
d_call: -
v_call: TRBV19